A single sample is the source of the 6 T cell receptor beta chains below, sequenced in a study of blood T cell repertoires in COVID-19. Sequencing was performed with immunoSEQ multiplex PCR; in TCRdb, only in-frame clones are kept and a portion is missing. The table includes some 80,000 clones, roughly 90% detected once. The source material was peripheral blood. These receptors were collected from a human donor in a cohort sampled during active COVID-19.

This chain uses TRBV7-9 with TRBJ2-2; 7 bases match TRBD1. There are 15 residues in the CDR3. Germline V gene lookup returns CDR1 SEHNR and CDR2 FQNEAQ (reference sequence). V lost 5 bases and J lost 6; bases outside the gene matches: 9. In nucleotides, the CDR3 is TGTGCCAGCAGCCTACTCAAAGACAGGGCCGGGGAGCTGTTTTTT. Translation: CASSLLKDRAGELFF. Full variable domain (remainder filled in from reference TRBV7-9 and TRBJ2-2): DTGVSQNPRHKITKRGQNVTFRCDPISEHNRLYWYRQTLGQGPEFLTYFQNEAQLEKSRLLSDRFSAERPKGSFSTLEIQRTEQGDSAMYLCASSLLKDRAGELFFGEGSRLTVL.

This chain connects TRBV7-2 to TRBJ2-3; 7 bases map to TRBD2. Trimming cost V 3 bases and J 4 bases; bases outside gene matches: 7. This CDR3 has 15 amino acids. Germline assignment: CDR1 SGHTA and CDR2 FQGNSA. CDR3 sequence: CASSFKAGRADTQYF. The CDR3 DNA follows: TGTGCCAGCAGCTTTAAAGCGGGAAGGGCAGATACGCAGTATTTT. Full variable domain (rest looked up from reference TRBV7-2 and TRBJ2-3): GAGVSQSPSNKVTEKGKDVELRCDPISGHTALYWYRQSLGQGLEFLIYFQGNSAPDKSGLPSDRFSAERTGGSVSTLTIQRTQQEDSAVYLCASSFKAGRADTQYFGPGTRLTVL.

V usage is TRBV29-1 and J usage is TRBJ1-3, with TRBD1 identical over 7 bases. Germline CDR1 SQVTM, CDR2 ANQGSEA. The CDR3 contains 13 residues. The V and J ends lost 4 bases and 1 base, in that order; junction bases with no gene match: 1. CDR3 in amino acids: CSVGQGSGNTIYF. In DNA form, the CDR3 reads TGCAGCGTTGGACAGGGTTCTGGAAACACCATATATTTT.

CDR3 coding DNA: TGTGCCAGCAGTTACAGCGTCCTAGCCTACGAGCAGTACTTC. It specifies CASSYSVLAYEQYF. The V gene is TRBV6-2 or TRBV6-3, the J gene TRBJ2-7; D gene ambiguous. V was clipped by 2 bases and J by 2 bases, with 10 bases between them. The CDR3 loop spans 14 amino acids. CDR1 and CDR2 from the germline V gene are MNHEY and SVGEGT.

The V call is TRBV19, the J call TRBJ1-1; D gene uncertain. V lost 5 bases and J lost 4, with 11 bases in between. This CDR3 is built from 13 residues. From germline, CDR1 is LNHDA and CDR2 SQIVND (reference sequence). The CDR3 bases are TGTGCCAGTAGTCTCCTGGGCATCACTGAAGCTTTCTTT. It translates to CASSLLGITEAFF.

This clone showed up just once. The chain employs TRBV28 and TRBJ2-7; 7 nucleotides match TRBD1. J gave up 4 bases and V 2 bases, and 8 bases lay outside the gene matches. The V gene's germline CDR1 is MDHEN and CDR2 SYDVKM. CDR3 length: 15 amino acids. CDR3 region: CASSLIGTASYEQYF. The CDR3 DNA follows: TGTGCCAGCAGTTTAATAGGGACAGCATCTTACGAGCAGTACTTC.